These T cell receptor beta chains were read from a single sample in a study of cytomegalovirus exposure and HLA in healthy donors. Generated by immunoSEQ multiplex PCR, the TCRdb table keeps only in-frame clones and is missing some. The profile covers 190,000 or so clones, with around 81% appearing a single time and 2.8% taken by the ten largest. Sequenced material: PBMCs. The receptors were sampled from a woman aged 18-29 years in good health and CMV-seropositive. CDR3s include the opening cysteine and the closing phenylalanine or tryptophan. Each record gives: D gene, clone size, V gene, J gene, CDR3 protein, CDR3 DNA. A D gene is named only where the DNA matches it firmly. Not all rows give a size; the values are once, few, many and, for expanded clones, a class.

-	-	TRBV18	TRBJ2-3	CASSPGGPGTDTQYF	TGTGCCAGCTCACCGGGGGGGCCTGGCACAGATACGCAGTATTTT
-	-	TRBV7-9	TRBJ2-3	CASSSLTDYTDTQYF	TGTGCCAGCAGCTCACTAACGGATTACACAGATACGCAGTATTTT
-	-	TRBV20-1	TRBJ2-5	CSAGRDETQYF	TGCAGTGCGGGGCGGGATGAGACCCAGTACTTC
TRBD1	-	TRBV7-9	TRBJ1-2	CASSLLRDREYGYTF	TGTGCCAGCAGCTTACTCCGGGACAGGGAATATGGCTACACCTTC
-	-	TRBV19	TRBJ2-7	CASSTNTGYEQYF	TGTGCCAGTAGTACGAATACAGGCTACGAGCAGTACTTC
-	-	TRBV27	TRBJ1-2	CASSLEGKSFRGYTF	TGTGCCAGCAGCCTGGAGGGCAAGAGTTTTCGGGGCTACACCTTC
-	-	TRBV28	TRBJ2-3	CASSPGETDTQYF	TGTGCCAGCAGTCCAGGGGAGACAGATACGCAGTATTTT
TRBD1	-	TRBV11-2	TRBJ2-7	CASSLTGVGEQYF	TGTGCCAGCAGCTTAACAGGGGTCGGCGAGCAGTACTTC
-	-	TRBV4-1	TRBJ1-4	CASSQDLGGRSNEKLFF	TGCGCCAGCAGCCAGGACCTAGGCGGGCGTTCTAATGAAAAACTGTTTTTT
-	-	TRBV6-1	TRBJ2-3	CASSELRIDTQYF	TGTGCCAGCAGCGAGTTAAGAATAGATACGCAGTATTTT
-	-	TRBV18	TRBJ1-5	CASSPSRAEQPQHF	TGTGCCAGCTCACCGTCCAGGGCGGAACAGCCCCAGCATTTT
-	-	TRBV5-1	TRBJ2-7	CASSRFTRRDTDHEQYF	TGCGCCAGCAGCCGTTTCACCCGCCGGGACACCGACCACGAGCAGTACTTC
TRBD2	once	TRBV29-1	TRBJ2-1	CSVEVVAGASSGYNEQFF	TGCAGCGTTGAAGTAGTAGCGGGGGCGTCCTCGGGCTACAATGAGCAGTTCTTC
-	-	TRBV7-9	TRBJ1-1	CASSPGQTMNTEAFF	TGTGCCAGCAGCCCAGGGCAGACCATGAACACTGAAGCTTTCTTT
-	few	TRBV7-2	TRBJ1-3	CASSSDARGGNTIYF	TGTGCCAGCAGCTCCGACGCCAGGGGAGGAAACACCATATATTTT
-	-	TRBV19	TRBJ2-7	CASSSRPSYEQYF	TGTGCCAGTAGTAGCAGGCCCTCCTACGAGCAGTACTTC
TRBD1	-	TRBV27	TRBJ1-2	CASSLSTGTEGGYTF	TGTGCCAGCAGTCTTTCGACAGGGACTGAGGGTGGCTACACCTTC
TRBD2	few	TRBV23-1	TRBJ2-7	CASSPGLDDEQYF	TGCGCCAGCAGCCCGGGACTAGACGACGAGCAGTACTTC
TRBD1	-	TRBV28	TRBJ1-5	CASTTPGTGGNQPQHF	TGTGCCAGCACCACCCCCGGGACAGGGGGCAATCAGCCCCAGCATTTT
TRBD2	-	TRBV29-1	TRBJ2-3	CSVEGSGGGTDTQYF	TGCAGCGTTGAAGGCTCGGGGGGTGGCACAGATACGCAGTATTTT
-	-	TRBV7-9	TRBJ2-5	CASSLARQVRQTQYF	TGTGCCAGCAGCTTAGCCAGACAGGTTCGGCAGACCCAGTACTTC
-	few	TRBV7-7	TRBJ2-5	CASSLSGTLETQYF	TGTGCCAGCAGCTTGTCCGGGACACTCGAGACCCAGTACTTC
TRBD1	-	TRBV5-5	TRBJ1-2	CASSLGPGQEYGYTF	TGTGCCAGCAGCTTGGGTCCGGGACAGGAATATGGCTACACCTTC
TRBD1	-	TRBV7-8	TRBJ2-4	CASSETGGRGIQYF	TGTGCCAGCAGCGAGACAGGGGGCAGGGGCATTCAGTACTTC
TRBD1	once	TRBV29-1	TRBJ2-7	CSAFGQARGKTYEQYF	TGCAGCGCTTTCGGACAGGCAAGGGGTAAAACCTACGAGCAGTACTTC
-	-	TRBV19	TRBJ2-5	CASSIGSGETQYF	TGTGCCAGTAGTATAGGATCAGGGGAGACCCAGTACTTC
-	-	TRBV6-6	TRBJ1-4	CASSYSRATNEKLFF	TGTGCCAGCAGTTACTCACGAGCAACTAATGAAAAACTGTTTTTT
TRBD1	-	TRBV6-1	TRBJ1-1	CASKTDRVGNTEAFF	TGTGCCAGCAAGACAGACAGGGTCGGAAACACTGAAGCTTTCTTT
TRBD2	-	TRBV7-9	TRBJ2-3	CASSSHPQTSGGAFDTQYF	TGTGCCAGCAGCTCCCACCCTCAAACTAGCGGGGGGGCATTTGACACGCAGTATTTT
TRBD1	-	TRBV4-3	TRBJ1-3	CASSQGGGQGQNTIYF	TGCGCCAGCAGCCAAGGGGGGGGACAGGGACAAAACACCATATATTTT
-	-	TRBV27	TRBJ1-6	CASSLVPADRGSPLHF	TGTGCCAGCAGTTTAGTCCCGGCTGACCGGGGTTCACCCCTCCACTTT
TRBD1	-	TRBV7-2	TRBJ2-7	CASSPGTGGYEQYF	TGTGCCAGCAGCCCAGGGACAGGGGGGTACGAGCAGTACTTC
-	few	TRBV5-1	TRBJ2-1	CASSLVVEGFHEQFF	TGCGCCAGCAGCTTAGTGGTGGAGGGTTTCCATGAGCAGTTCTTC
-	-	TRBV11-2	TRBJ2-7	CASSGTRAGLHSYEQYF	TGTGCCAGCTCCGGGACAAGGGCCGGTTTGCATTCCTACGAGCAGTACTTC
-	-	TRBV5-1	TRBJ1-2	CASSPSGEEGYTF	TGCGCCAGCAGTCCTTCGGGGGAGGAAGGCTACACCTTC
-	-	TRBV10-2	TRBJ2-5	CASSDPRGARQETQYF	TGCGCCAGCAGTGACCCTCGCGGGGCCCGCCAAGAGACCCAGTACTTC
-	few	TRBV6-6	TRBJ1-1	CASSPSEAEAFF	TGTGCCAGCAGTCCCAGCGAGGCTGAAGCTTTCTTT
-	-	TRBV4-1	TRBJ2-7	CASSQDIQGRYEQYF	TGCGCCAGCAGCCAAGATATCCAGGGAAGGTACGAGCAGTACTTC
-	-	TRBV7-3	TRBJ1-5	CASSFYRSEGNQPQHF	TGTGCCAGCAGCTTTTACAGATCGGAGGGCAATCAGCCCCAGCATTTT
-	many	TRBV6-1	TRBJ1-6	CASSDHGQHSPLHF	TGTGCCAGCAGTGACCACGGACAGCATTCACCCCTCCACTTT
TRBD2	few	TRBV18	TRBJ2-7	CASSPSGTSSYEQYF	TGTGCCAGCTCACCTTCCGGGACTAGCTCCTACGAGCAGTACTTC
-	once	TRBV28	TRBJ2-7	CASSPQRRGKSYEQYF	TGTGCCAGCAGTCCCCAGAGGCGGGGCAAATCCTACGAGCAGTACTTC
TRBD1	-	TRBV7-6	TRBJ2-7	CASSSRPGQVDEQYF	TGTGCCAGCAGCTCGAGGCCGGGACAGGTCGACGAGCAGTACTTC
-	many	TRBV27	TRBJ1-2	CASSSGKRGGYTF	TGTGCCAGCAGCTCAGGGAAGCGAGGAGGCTACACCTTC